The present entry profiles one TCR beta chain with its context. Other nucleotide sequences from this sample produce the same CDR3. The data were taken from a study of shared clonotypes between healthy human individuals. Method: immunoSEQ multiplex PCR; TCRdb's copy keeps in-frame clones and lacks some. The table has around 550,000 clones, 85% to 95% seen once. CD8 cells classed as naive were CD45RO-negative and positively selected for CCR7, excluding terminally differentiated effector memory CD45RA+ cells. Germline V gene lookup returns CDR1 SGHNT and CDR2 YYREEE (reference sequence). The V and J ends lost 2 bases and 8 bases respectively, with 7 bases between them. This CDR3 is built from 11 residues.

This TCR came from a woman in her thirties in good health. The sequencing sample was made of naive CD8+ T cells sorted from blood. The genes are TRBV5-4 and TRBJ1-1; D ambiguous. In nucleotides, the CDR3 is TGTGCCAGCAGCTTAGGCACCGAAGCTTTCTTT. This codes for CASSLGTEAFF.